Listed below are T cell receptor beta chains from one sample, sequenced in a study of cytomegalovirus exposure and HLA in healthy donors. Data came from immunoSEQ multiplex PCR; TCRdb stores just in-frame clones and leaves some out. The table lists about 130,000 clones, more than 60% of them singletons, with 2% to 2.5% in the top ten. The sequenced sample consisted of PBMCs. The origin of the receptors is a woman in her 40s in good health and CMV-seropositive. The CDR3 runs from the conserved cysteine through the conserved F or W. Each record gives: V gene, clone size, J gene, D gene, CDR3 DNA, CDR3 protein. The D gene is left open where the match is weak. The size entry is marked missing in some rows and otherwise reads once, few, many or a size class.

v_call: TRBV30
clone_size: -
j_call: TRBJ2-7
d_call: TRBD1
cdr3_nt: TGTGCCTGGGCCCGGACAGGAGCCTACGAGCAGTACTTC
cdr3_aa: CAWARTGAYEQYF

v_call: TRBV10-2
clone_size: -
j_call: TRBJ1-5
d_call: TRBD1
cdr3_nt: TGCGCCAGCAGGGAGGGACAGGTGAATCAGCCCCAGCATTTT
cdr3_aa: CASREGQVNQPQHF

v_call: TRBV29-1
clone_size: -
j_call: TRBJ1-1
d_call: -
cdr3_nt: TGCAGCGTCTTTTCCCCTTTCAGGGAGGAGGTCTCTGAAGCTTTCTTT
cdr3_aa: CSVFSPFREEVSEAFF

v_call: TRBV2
clone_size: -
j_call: TRBJ2-1
d_call: TRBD1
cdr3_nt: TGTGCCACCTCGGGACAGGGATACAATGAGCAGTTCTTC
cdr3_aa: CATSGQGYNEQFF

v_call: TRBV11-2
clone_size: -
j_call: TRBJ2-1
d_call: TRBD2
cdr3_nt: TGTGCCAGCAGCGCCCGACAACTAGCGGGAGGAGCTGAGCAGTTCTTC
cdr3_aa: CASSARQLAGGAEQFF

v_call: TRBV18
clone_size: -
j_call: TRBJ1-3
d_call: -
cdr3_nt: TGTGCCAGCTCACCCCAGGGCGACTCTGGAAACACCATATATTTT
cdr3_aa: CASSPQGDSGNTIYF

v_call: TRBV2
clone_size: -
j_call: TRBJ2-2
d_call: -
cdr3_nt: TGTGCCAGCAGTGAAGAGGCAGGGAAAACCGGGGAGCTGTTTTTT
cdr3_aa: CASSEEAGKTGELFF

v_call: TRBV7-9
clone_size: -
j_call: TRBJ2-6
d_call: TRBD2
cdr3_nt: TGTGCCAGCAGCTTATATCGAACGGGAGGGACCTCTGGGGCCAACGTCCTGACTTTC
cdr3_aa: CASSLYRTGGTSGANVLTF

v_call: TRBV9
clone_size: -
j_call: TRBJ1-3
d_call: TRBD1
cdr3_nt: TGTGCCAGCAGCCTTGGACAGGGAACGGCTGGAAACACCATATATTTT
cdr3_aa: CASSLGQGTAGNTIYF

v_call: TRBV6-6
clone_size: -
j_call: TRBJ2-7
d_call: TRBD1
cdr3_nt: TGTGCCAGCGGCCTGGACAGGGGGCTAAACGAGCAGTACTTC
cdr3_aa: CASGLDRGLNEQYF

v_call: TRBV11-2
clone_size: -
j_call: TRBJ2-7
d_call: TRBD2
cdr3_nt: TGTGCCAGCAGCTTTAGTGCGGGGGGGCCACACGAGCAGTACTTC
cdr3_aa: CASSFSAGGPHEQYF

v_call: TRBV5-4
clone_size: -
j_call: TRBJ1-4
d_call: -
cdr3_nt: TGTGCCAGCAGCTTGGGGGGGTCCGCCAGGGGTGGTGAAAAACTGTTTTTT
cdr3_aa: CASSLGGSARGGEKLFF

v_call: TRBV7-8
clone_size: -
j_call: TRBJ1-5
d_call: TRBD1
cdr3_nt: TGTGCCAGCACTCTGACAGGGGATTATAGCAATCAGCCCCAGCATTTT
cdr3_aa: CASTLTGDYSNQPQHF

v_call: TRBV6-5
clone_size: few
j_call: TRBJ1-2
d_call: -
cdr3_nt: TGTGCCAGCCAACAGGTACAGACAGGAAAATATGGCTACACCTTC
cdr3_aa: CASQQVQTGKYGYTF

v_call: TRBV6-6
clone_size: -
j_call: TRBJ1-1
d_call: TRBD1
cdr3_nt: TGTGCCAGCAGTTACTCGGCGGGACAGGGAACTGAAGCTTTCTTT
cdr3_aa: CASSYSAGQGTEAFF

v_call: TRBV6-5
clone_size: -
j_call: TRBJ2-6
d_call: TRBD1
cdr3_nt: TGTGCCAGCAGGGGACAGGGGACCGGGGCCAACGTCCTGACTTTC
cdr3_aa: CASRGQGTGANVLTF

v_call: TRBV14
clone_size: -
j_call: TRBJ1-2
d_call: -
cdr3_nt: TGTGCCAGCAGCCCGGGACAAAACTATGGCTACACCTTC
cdr3_aa: CASSPGQNYGYTF

v_call: TRBV4-1
clone_size: few
j_call: TRBJ2-2
d_call: TRBD1
cdr3_nt: TGCGCCAGCAGCCAAGCAAAACTCGGGACAGGTTACACCGGGGAGCTGTTTTTT
cdr3_aa: CASSQAKLGTGYTGELFF

v_call: TRBV7-2
clone_size: -
j_call: TRBJ1-5
d_call: -
cdr3_nt: TGTGCCAGCAGCTTTAGGGGGAATCAGCCCCAGCATTTT
cdr3_aa: CASSFRGNQPQHF

v_call: TRBV27
clone_size: -
j_call: TRBJ2-2
d_call: -
cdr3_nt: TGTGCCAGCAGCTCTAAAAGGCAGGGTCTACGAACCGGGGAGCTGTTTTTT
cdr3_aa: CASSSKRQGLRTGELFF

v_call: TRBV29-1
clone_size: -
j_call: TRBJ1-1
d_call: -
cdr3_nt: TGCAGCGCCCGGGGGGACACTGAAGCTTTCTTT
cdr3_aa: CSARGDTEAFF

v_call: TRBV21-1
clone_size: -
j_call: TRBJ1-6
d_call: -
cdr3_nt: TGTGCCAGCAGCAAAATCCCCCTCTCACCCCTCGCGGGCCCCCCTTGGACCTATAATTCACCCCTCCACTTT
cdr3_aa: CASSKIPLSPLAGPPWTYNSPLHF

v_call: TRBV4-3
clone_size: -
j_call: TRBJ2-5
d_call: -
cdr3_nt: TGCGCCAGCAGCCAAGATCGTAGGGTTTGGGAGCAGTACTTC
cdr3_aa: CASSQDRRVWEQYF

v_call: TRBV16
clone_size: -
j_call: TRBJ1-5
d_call: -
cdr3_nt: TGTGCCAGCAGCCAATCTCCACACGTTAGCAATCAGCCCCAGCATTTT
cdr3_aa: CASSQSPHVSNQPQHF

v_call: TRBV2
clone_size: few
j_call: TRBJ2-2
d_call: -
cdr3_nt: TGTGCCAGCAGTGAAGCCGGGGTAGGGGAGCTGTTTTTT
cdr3_aa: CASSEAGVGELFF